Sequencing of this T cell receptor beta chain was carried out in a study of tumor-infiltrating lymphocytes in localized non-small cell lung cancer. Study summary: From each patient, both tumor and uninvolved lung, non-adjacent to tumor, were sampled.

Profiled with immunoSEQ multiplex PCR; TCRdb holds only in-frame clones, not every one. The data contain around 14,000 clones, around 70% of them singletons. This clone is categorized as medium-sized. The sequence was obtained from a human donor with non-small cell lung cancer. Sequenced input: uninvolved lung tissue not adjacent to the tumor.

CDR3 region: CASSADASSGNTIYF. CDR3 coding DNA: TGCGCCAGCAGCGCCGACGCTAGCTCTGGAAACACCATATATTTT. This rearrangement joins TRBV5-1 to TRBJ1-3; D gene uncertain. V lost 4 bases, J lost 0 bases, and 11 bases lay in between. The CDR3 is 15 residues long. The germline gives CDR1 SGHRS, CDR2 YFSETQ.